The rows below give T cell receptor beta chains drawn from one sample of a study of beta chain features in type 1 diabetes. This table comes from immunoSEQ multiplex PCR, and its TCRdb copy is limited to in-frame clones, with some not included. The table has a few hundred thousand clones, about 20% seen once. Specimen: naive CD4+ T cells from blood. All receptors derive from a woman aged 40-49 years with type 1 diabetes. Each CDR3 is given with its conserved first and last residue. Each record gives: clone size, V gene, D gene, J gene, CDR3 protein, CDR3 DNA. The D gene is left open where the match is weak. Part of the rows lack a size; the others show once, few, many or a class for expanded clones.

abundance: NA
v_gene: TRBV12-5
d_gene: TRBD1
j_gene: TRBJ1-1
CDR3aa: CASGLVGTGPAFF
CDR3nt: TGTGCTAGTGGTTTGGTAGGGACAGGGCCGGCTTTCTTT

abundance: few
v_gene: TRBV4-1
d_gene: TRBD2
j_gene: TRBJ2-1
CDR3aa: CASSQGLAGKGEQFF
CDR3nt: TGCGCCAGCAGCCAAGGACTAGCTGGGAAGGGTGAGCAGTTCTTC

abundance: NA
v_gene: TRBV6-5
d_gene: NA
j_gene: TRBJ1-2
CDR3aa: CASSYSRTDYGYTF
CDR3nt: TGTGCCAGCAGTTACTCGCGGACTGATTATGGCTACACCTTC

abundance: NA
v_gene: TRBV7-9
d_gene: NA
j_gene: TRBJ1-5
CDR3aa: CASSLHGREESQPQHF
CDR3nt: TGTGCCAGCAGCCTCCATGGGAGGGAGGAGAGTCAGCCCCAGCATTTT

abundance: NA
v_gene: TRBV2
d_gene: NA
j_gene: TRBJ1-1
CDR3aa: CASSGLDSLTEAFF
CDR3nt: TGTGCCAGCAGCGGTCTGGACAGCCTCACTGAAGCTTTCTTT

abundance: NA
v_gene: TRBV7-9
d_gene: TRBD1
j_gene: TRBJ1-4
CDR3aa: CASHRGANEKLFF
CDR3nt: TGTGCCAGTCACAGGGGTGCTAATGAAAAACTGTTTTTT

abundance: NA
v_gene: TRBV7-2
d_gene: TRBD2
j_gene: TRBJ2-1
CDR3aa: CATLTPREYNEQFF
CDR3nt: TGTGCCACCCTAACCCCGCGGGAGTACAATGAGCAGTTCTTC

abundance: once
v_gene: TRBV5-1
d_gene: NA
j_gene: TRBJ2-3
CDR3aa: CASSLEGRRRGTDTQYF
CDR3nt: TGCGCCAGCAGCTTGGAGGGTCGGAGGCGAGGCACAGATACGCAGTATTTT

abundance: NA
v_gene: TRBV6-1
d_gene: TRBD1
j_gene: TRBJ1-2
CDR3aa: CASSESSGTGNGYTF
CDR3nt: TGTGCCAGCAGTGAAAGCTCCGGGACAGGGAATGGCTACACCTTC

abundance: NA
v_gene: TRBV9
d_gene: TRBD2
j_gene: TRBJ2-2
CDR3aa: CASSGSGGWSGELFF
CDR3nt: TGTGCCAGCAGCGGTAGCGGGGGTTGGAGCGGGGAGCTGTTTTTT

abundance: few
v_gene: TRBV2
d_gene: NA
j_gene: TRBJ2-1
CDR3aa: CASSGDQLGFF
CDR3nt: TGTGCCAGCAGCGGGGATCAGTTAGGGTTCTTC

abundance: NA
v_gene: TRBV7-2
d_gene: NA
j_gene: TRBJ2-5
CDR3aa: CASSPGPIQRETQYF
CDR3nt: TGTGCCAGCAGCCCTGGACCCATCCAGCGGGAGACCCAGTACTTC

abundance: NA
v_gene: TRBV19
d_gene: NA
j_gene: TRBJ1-5
CDR3aa: CASSILAGPQHF
CDR3nt: TGTGCCAGTAGTATTTTGGCAGGACCCCAGCATTTT

abundance: NA
v_gene: TRBV7-9
d_gene: TRBD1
j_gene: TRBJ1-3
CDR3aa: CASSSGQGSSGNTIYF
CDR3nt: TGTGCCAGCAGCTCCGGACAGGGGAGCTCTGGAAACACCATATATTTT

abundance: NA
v_gene: TRBV14
d_gene: NA
j_gene: TRBJ2-5
CDR3aa: CASSRGADRETQYF
CDR3nt: TGTGCCAGCAGCCGGGGAGCGGACCGGGAGACCCAGTACTTC

abundance: few
v_gene: TRBV5-1
d_gene: NA
j_gene: TRBJ1-1
CDR3aa: CASSLILGRDTEAFF
CDR3nt: TGCGCCAGCAGCTTGATTCTGGGGCGAGACACTGAAGCTTTCTTT

abundance: few
v_gene: TRBV7-2
d_gene: TRBD1
j_gene: TRBJ1-4
CDR3aa: CASSSIGTGGEKLFF
CDR3nt: TGTGCCAGCAGTTCGATAGGGACAGGGGGCGAAAAACTGTTTTTT

abundance: NA
v_gene: TRBV4-2
d_gene: NA
j_gene: TRBJ1-4
CDR3aa: CASSQDRPRPEKLFF
CDR3nt: TGTGCCAGCAGCCAAGATAGGCCTAGACCTGAAAAACTGTTTTTT

abundance: few
v_gene: TRBV30
d_gene: NA
j_gene: TRBJ1-1
CDR3aa: CAWSVQGYTEAFF
CDR3nt: TGTGCCTGGAGTGTCCAGGGATACACTGAAGCTTTCTTT

abundance: NA
v_gene: TRBV5-6
d_gene: TRBD2
j_gene: TRBJ2-3
CDR3aa: CASSLVSGSQSGDTQYF
CDR3nt: TGTGCCAGCAGCTTGGTAAGCGGGAGCCAAAGCGGTGATACGCAGTATTTT

abundance: NA
v_gene: TRBV7-2
d_gene: NA
j_gene: TRBJ2-1
CDR3aa: CASSLGVSRGYEQFF
CDR3nt: TGTGCCAGCAGCTTAGGAGTATCTAGAGGCTATGAGCAGTTCTTC

abundance: NA
v_gene: TRBV5-4
d_gene: TRBD2
j_gene: TRBJ2-3
CDR3aa: CASSLRLAGVADTQYF
CDR3nt: TGTGCCAGCAGCTTGCGACTAGCGGGAGTAGCAGATACGCAGTATTTT

abundance: few
v_gene: TRBV4-3
d_gene: TRBD2
j_gene: TRBJ2-5
CDR3aa: CASSQDGTSGPLGTQYF
CDR3nt: TGCGCCAGCAGCCAAGATGGGACTAGCGGACCACTGGGGACCCAGTACTTC

abundance: few
v_gene: TRBV29-1
d_gene: TRBD1
j_gene: TRBJ1-2
CDR3aa: CSVGPQGAGGYTF
CDR3nt: TGCAGCGTGGGACCACAGGGGGCTGGAGGCTACACCTTC

abundance: few
v_gene: TRBV30
d_gene: TRBD1
j_gene: TRBJ2-7
CDR3aa: CAWIRPGTVSEQYF
CDR3nt: TGTGCCTGGATCCGACCCGGGACAGTAAGCGAGCAGTACTTC